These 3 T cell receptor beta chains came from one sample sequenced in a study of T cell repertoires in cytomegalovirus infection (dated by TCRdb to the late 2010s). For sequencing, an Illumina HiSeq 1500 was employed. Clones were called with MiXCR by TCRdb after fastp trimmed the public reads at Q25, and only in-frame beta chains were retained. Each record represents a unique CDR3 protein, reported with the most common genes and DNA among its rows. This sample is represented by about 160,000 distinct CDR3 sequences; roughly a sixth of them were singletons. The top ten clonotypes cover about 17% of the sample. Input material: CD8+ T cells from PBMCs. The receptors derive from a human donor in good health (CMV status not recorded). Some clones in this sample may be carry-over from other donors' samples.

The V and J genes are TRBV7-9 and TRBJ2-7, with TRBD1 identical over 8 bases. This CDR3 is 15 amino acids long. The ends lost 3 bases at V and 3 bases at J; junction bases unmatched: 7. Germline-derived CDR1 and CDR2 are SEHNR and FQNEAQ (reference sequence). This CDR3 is CASSFGTGIVYEQYF. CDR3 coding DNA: TGTGCCAGCAGCTTCGGGACAGGAATCGTCTACGAGCAGTACTTC.

The CDR3 coding sequence is TGTGCCAGCAGCTTCAGTGTCGGTAGCAATCAGCCCCAGCATTTT. It codes for CASSFSVGSNQPQHF. The V call is TRBV7-2, the J call TRBJ1-5; no definite D call. This CDR3 has 15 amino acids. Trimming cost V 3 bases and J 0 bases, with 9 bases left between them. Germline V gene lookup returns CDR1 SGHTA and CDR2 FQGNSA.

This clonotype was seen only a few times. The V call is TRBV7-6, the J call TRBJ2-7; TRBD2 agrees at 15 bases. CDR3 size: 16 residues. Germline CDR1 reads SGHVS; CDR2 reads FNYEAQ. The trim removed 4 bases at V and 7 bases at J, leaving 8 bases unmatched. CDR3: CASSSRTSGRAPEQYF. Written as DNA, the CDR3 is TGTGCCAGCAGCTCCAGGACTAGCGGGAGGGCCCCAGAGCAGTACTTC.